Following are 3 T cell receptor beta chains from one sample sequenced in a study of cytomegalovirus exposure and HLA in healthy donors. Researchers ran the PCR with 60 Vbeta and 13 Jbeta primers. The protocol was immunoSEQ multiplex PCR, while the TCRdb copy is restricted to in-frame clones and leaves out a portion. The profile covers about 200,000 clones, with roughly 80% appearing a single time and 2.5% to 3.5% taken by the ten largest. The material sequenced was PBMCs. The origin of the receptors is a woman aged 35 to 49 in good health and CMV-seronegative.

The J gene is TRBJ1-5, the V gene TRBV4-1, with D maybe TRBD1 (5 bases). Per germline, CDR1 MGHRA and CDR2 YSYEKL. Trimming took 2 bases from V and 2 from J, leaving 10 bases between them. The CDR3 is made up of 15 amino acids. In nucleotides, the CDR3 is TGCGCCAGCAGCCAATTAGGGGCGGGCAATCAGCCCCAGCATTTT. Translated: CASSQLGAGNQPQHF.

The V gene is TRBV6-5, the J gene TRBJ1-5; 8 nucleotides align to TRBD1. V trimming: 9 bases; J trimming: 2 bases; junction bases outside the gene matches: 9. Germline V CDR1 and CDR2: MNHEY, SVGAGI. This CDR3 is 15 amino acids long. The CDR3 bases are TGTGCCAGTAAATCAGGGGGCTTCGGCAATCAGCCCCAGCATTTT. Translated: CASKSGGFGNQPQHF.

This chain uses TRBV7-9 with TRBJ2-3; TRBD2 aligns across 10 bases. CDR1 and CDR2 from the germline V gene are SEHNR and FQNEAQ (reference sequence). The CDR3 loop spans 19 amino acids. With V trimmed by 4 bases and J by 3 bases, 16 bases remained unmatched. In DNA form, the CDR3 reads TGTGCCAGCAGCTCCTATCGGGCTAGCGGGAGAAGGGGAACAGATACGCAGTATTTT. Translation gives CASSSYRASGRRGTDTQYF.